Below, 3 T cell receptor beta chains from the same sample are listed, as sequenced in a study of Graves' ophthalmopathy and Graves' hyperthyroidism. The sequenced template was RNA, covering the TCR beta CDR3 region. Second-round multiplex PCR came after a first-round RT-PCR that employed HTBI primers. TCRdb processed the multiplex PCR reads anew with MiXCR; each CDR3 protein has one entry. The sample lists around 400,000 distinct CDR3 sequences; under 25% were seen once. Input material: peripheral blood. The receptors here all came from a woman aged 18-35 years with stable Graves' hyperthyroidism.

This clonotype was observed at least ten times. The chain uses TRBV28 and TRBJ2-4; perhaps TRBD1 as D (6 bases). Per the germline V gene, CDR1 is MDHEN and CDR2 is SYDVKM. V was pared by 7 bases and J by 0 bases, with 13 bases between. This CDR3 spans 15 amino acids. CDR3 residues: CASTRQVLAKNIQYF. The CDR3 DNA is TGTGCCAGCACCCGACAGGTTTTAGCCAAAAACATTCAGTACTTC. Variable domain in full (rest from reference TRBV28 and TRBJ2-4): DVKVTQSSRYLVKRTGEKVFLECVQDMDHENMFWYRQDPGLGLRLIYFSYDVKMKEKGDIPEGYSVSREKKERFSLILESASTNQTSMYLCASTRQVLAKNIQYFGAGTRLSVL.

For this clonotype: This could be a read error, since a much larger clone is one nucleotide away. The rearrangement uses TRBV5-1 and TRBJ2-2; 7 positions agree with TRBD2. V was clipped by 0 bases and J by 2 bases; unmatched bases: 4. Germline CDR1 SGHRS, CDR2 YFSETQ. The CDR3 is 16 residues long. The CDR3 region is CASSLEGTNNTGELFF. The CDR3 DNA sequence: TGCGCCAGCAGCTTGGAGGGGACTAATAACACCGGGGAGCTGTTTTTT.

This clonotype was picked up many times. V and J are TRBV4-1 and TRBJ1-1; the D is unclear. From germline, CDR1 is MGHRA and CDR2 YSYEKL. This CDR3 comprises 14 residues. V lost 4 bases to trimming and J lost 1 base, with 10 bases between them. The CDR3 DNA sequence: TGCGCCAGCAGCCCTCTGTACACGAACACTGAAGCTTTCTTT. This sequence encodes CASSPLYTNTEAFF.